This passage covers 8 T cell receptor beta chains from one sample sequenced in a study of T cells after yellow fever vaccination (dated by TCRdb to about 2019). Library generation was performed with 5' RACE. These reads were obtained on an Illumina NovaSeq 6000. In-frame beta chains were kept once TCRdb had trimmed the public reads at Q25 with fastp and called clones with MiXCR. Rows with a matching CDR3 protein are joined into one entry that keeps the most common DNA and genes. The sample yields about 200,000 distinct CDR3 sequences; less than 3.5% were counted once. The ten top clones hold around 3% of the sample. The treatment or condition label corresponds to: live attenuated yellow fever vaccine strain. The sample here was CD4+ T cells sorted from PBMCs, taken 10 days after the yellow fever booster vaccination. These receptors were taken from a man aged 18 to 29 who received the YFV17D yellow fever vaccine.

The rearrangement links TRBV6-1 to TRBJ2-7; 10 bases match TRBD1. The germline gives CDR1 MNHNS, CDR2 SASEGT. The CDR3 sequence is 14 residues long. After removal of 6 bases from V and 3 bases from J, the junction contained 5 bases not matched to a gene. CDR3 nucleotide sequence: TGTGCCAGCAGGGCCGGGACAGGGGTCTACGAGCAGTACGTC. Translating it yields CASRAGTGVYEQYV.

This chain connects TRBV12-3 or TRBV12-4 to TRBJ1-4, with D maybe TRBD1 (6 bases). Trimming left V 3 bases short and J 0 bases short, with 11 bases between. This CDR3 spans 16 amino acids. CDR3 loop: CASSLVQGPTNEKLFF. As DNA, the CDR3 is TGTGCCAGCAGTTTGGTACAGGGCCCAACTAATGAAAAACTGTTTTTT.

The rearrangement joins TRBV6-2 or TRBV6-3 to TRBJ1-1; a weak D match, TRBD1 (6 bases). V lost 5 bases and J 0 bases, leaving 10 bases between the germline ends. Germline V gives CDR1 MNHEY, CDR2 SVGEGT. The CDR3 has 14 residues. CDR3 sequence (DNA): TGTGCCAGCAGTCGGGACACCTTGAACACTGAAGCTTTCTTT. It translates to CASSRDTLNTEAFF.

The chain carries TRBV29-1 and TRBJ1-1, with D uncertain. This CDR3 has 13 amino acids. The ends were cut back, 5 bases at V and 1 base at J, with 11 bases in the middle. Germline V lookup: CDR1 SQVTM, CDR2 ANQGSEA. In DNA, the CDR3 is TGCAGCGTTTACCCCGACACGAACACTGAAGCTTTCTTT. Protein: CSVYPDTNTEAFF.

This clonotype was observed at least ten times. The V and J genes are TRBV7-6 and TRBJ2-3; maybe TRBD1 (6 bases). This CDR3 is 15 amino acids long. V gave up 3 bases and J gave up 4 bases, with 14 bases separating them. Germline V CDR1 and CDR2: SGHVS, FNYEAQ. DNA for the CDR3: TGTGCCAGCAGCTTTTCAGGGGTTGGCGCAGATACGCAGTATTTT. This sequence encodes CASSFSGVGADTQYF.

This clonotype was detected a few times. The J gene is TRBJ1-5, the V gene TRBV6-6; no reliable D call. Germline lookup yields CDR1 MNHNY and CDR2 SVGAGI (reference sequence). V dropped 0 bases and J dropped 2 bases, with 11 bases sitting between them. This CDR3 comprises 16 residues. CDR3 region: CASSYSRGGGNQPQHF. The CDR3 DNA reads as TGTGCCAGCAGTTACTCGCGGGGTGGTGGCAATCAGCCCCAGCATTTT.

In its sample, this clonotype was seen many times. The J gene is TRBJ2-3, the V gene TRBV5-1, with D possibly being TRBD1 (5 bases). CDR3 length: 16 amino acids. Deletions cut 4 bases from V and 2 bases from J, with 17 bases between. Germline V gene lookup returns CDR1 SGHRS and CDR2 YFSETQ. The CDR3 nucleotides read TGCGCCAGCAGCCCCGGCGATGGGGCCCTCACAGATACGCAGTATTTT. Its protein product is CASSPGDGALTDTQYF.

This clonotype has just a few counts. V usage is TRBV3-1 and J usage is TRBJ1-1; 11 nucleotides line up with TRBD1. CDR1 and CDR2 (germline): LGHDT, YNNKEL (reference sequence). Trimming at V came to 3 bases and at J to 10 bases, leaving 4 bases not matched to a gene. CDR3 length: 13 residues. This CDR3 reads CASSQDRGRGAFF. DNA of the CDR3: TGTGCCAGCAGCCAGGACAGGGGGCGAGGAGCTTTCTTT.